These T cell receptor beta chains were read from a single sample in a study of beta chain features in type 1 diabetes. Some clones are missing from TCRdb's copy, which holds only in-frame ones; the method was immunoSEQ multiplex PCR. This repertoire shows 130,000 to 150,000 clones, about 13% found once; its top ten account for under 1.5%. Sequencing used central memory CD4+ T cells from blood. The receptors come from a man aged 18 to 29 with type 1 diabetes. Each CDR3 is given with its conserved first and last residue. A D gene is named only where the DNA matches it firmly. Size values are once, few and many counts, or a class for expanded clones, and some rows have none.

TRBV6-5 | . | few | CASSKGLRGYTF
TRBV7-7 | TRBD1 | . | CASSKRTGSYEQYF
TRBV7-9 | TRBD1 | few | CASSLTGGGTDTQYF
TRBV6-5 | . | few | CASQSVREAFF
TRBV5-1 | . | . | CASSAIGYEQYF
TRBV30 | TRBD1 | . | CAWSRGSGNTIYF
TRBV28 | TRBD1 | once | CASGKQGNSYNEQFF
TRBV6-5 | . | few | CASTQNGRIYGYTF
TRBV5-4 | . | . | CASSSGRNTGELFF
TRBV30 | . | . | CAWSVIGGDTQYF
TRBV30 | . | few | CAWSGFKGYEQYF
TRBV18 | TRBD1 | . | CASSPDREYGYTF
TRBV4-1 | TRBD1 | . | CASSQDAGGISGANVLTF
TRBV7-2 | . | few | CASSLLGSTDTQYF
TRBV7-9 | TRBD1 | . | CASTATGEYGYTF
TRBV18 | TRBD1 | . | CASSARQGANPGELFF
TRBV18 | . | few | CASSPFQGGAEAFF
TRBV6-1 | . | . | CASTRDMRGYEQYF
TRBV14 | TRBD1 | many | CASSSDRGFTGELFF
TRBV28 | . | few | CASSSATRQQSEQYF
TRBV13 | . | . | CASSQDGQTWGTEAFF
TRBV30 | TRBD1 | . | CAWSVSPSQGAIYGYTF
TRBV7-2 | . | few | CASSSPSHSYNEQFF
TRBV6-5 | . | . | CASSSEQGYTQYF
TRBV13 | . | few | CASSLRHEAFF
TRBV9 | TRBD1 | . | CASSSSIPGQGITNEKLFF
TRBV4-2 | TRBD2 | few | CASSQDLASLGGETQYF
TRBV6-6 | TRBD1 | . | CASSSTGDNSPLHF
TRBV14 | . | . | CASSRLEYTEAFF
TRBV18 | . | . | CASSPPEGTAFF
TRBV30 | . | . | CAWARGWGDGYTF
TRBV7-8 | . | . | CASSLYGGQDEQYF
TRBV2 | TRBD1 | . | CASRDMTGVNQPQHF
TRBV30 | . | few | CAWSVPRRLSGYGYTF
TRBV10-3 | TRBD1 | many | CASQGGTGIDGFYGYTF
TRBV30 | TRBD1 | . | CAWSLPPDRGYTF
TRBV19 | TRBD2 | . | CASSIASGVNNEQFF
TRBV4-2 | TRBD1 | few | CASSQDLQGASYEQYF
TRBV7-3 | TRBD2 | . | CASSARLAGGTDTQYF
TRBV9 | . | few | CASSVDRDEQFF
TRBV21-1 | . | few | CASSRQGASHNEQFF
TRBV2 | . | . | CASSPGEQYF
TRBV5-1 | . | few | CASSPDQTSGYTF
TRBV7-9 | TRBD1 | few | CASSPTGANTEAFF
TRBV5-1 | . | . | CASSYTNTDTYEQYF
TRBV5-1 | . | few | CASSLREDSERFF
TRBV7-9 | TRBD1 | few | CASSLGQKDGYTF
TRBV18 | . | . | CASSPQSVPTGNTIYF
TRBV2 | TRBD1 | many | CASSPTGDYGYTF
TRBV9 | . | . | CASTQSPQGYGYTF
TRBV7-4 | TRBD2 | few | CASSSPGLAPYEQYF
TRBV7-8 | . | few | CASSLKEGGGIWEQFF
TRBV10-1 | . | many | CASSSIQGEQFF
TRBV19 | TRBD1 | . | CASSRRQGGDGYTF
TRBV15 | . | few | CATSRAGQNTEAFF
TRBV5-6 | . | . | CASSLPASGAGTDTQYF
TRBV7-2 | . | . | CASSLEGTTPGREQYF